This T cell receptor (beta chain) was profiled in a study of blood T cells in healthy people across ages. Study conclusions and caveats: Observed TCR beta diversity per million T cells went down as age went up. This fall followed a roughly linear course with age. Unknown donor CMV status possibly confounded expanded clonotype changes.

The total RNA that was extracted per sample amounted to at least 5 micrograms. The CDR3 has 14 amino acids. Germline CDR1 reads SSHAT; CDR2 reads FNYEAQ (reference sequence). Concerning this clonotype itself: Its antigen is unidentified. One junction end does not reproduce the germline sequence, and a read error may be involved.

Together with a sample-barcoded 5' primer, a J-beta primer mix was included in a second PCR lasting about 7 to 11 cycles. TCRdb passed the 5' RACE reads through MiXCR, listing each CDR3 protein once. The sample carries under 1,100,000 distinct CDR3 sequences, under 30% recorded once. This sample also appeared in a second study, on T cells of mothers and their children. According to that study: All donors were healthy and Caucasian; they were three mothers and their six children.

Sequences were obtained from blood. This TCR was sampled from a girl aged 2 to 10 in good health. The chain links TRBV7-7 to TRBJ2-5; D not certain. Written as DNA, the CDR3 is TGTGCTAGCAGCCGAAGTCCGTACCAAGAGACCCAGTACTTC. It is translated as CASSRSPYQETQYF.